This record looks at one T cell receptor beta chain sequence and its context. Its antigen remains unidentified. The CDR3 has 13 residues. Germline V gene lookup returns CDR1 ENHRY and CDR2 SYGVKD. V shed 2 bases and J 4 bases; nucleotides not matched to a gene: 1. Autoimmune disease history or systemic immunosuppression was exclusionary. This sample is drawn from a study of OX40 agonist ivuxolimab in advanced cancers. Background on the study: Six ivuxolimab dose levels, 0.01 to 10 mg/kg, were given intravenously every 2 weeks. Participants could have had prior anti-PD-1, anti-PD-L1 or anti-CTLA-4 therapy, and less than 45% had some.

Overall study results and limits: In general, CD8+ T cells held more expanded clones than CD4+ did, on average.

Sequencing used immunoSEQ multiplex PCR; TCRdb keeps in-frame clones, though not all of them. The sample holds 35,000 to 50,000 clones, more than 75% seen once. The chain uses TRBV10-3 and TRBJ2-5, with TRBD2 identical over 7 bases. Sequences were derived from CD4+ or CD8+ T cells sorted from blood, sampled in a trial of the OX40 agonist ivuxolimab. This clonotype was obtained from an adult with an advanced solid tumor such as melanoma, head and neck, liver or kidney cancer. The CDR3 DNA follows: TGTGCCATCAGTGAGGGACTAGGAGAGACCCAGTACTTC. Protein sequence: CAISEGLGETQYF.